This T cell receptor beta chain was identified during a study of CD8+CD57+ T cells in acquired aplastic anemia. Study background: Quantities of DNA derived from sorted CD4+ and CD8+ cells averaged approximately 3.5 ug. Overall study findings and caveats: Fewer than 30 shared CD8+ CDR3s appeared highly expressed within patients' immunodominant clones. Researchers reported that CD8+ Simpson's diversity was not significantly different in patients versus controls.

Trimming cost V 6 bases and J 1 base, with 19 bases left between them. The CDR3 is made up of 15 amino acids. Germline V lookup: CDR1 DFQATT, CDR2 SNEGSKA (reference sequence). This clonotype was detected a few times. The antigen is unknown. CDR3 and TCR beta VDJ profiling relied on a genomic DNA template. Each CDR3 protein is one row after TCRdb ran MiXCR on the reads. Here the sample spans around 180,000 distinct CDR3 sequences, over 60% being singletons. Sequencing input: sorted CD4+, CD8+, or CD8+CD57+ T cells (not recorded which) from PBMCs. The TCR comes from a human donor with severe aplastic anemia or a healthy control (not recorded which). This chain joins TRBV20-1 and TRBJ2-7; a possible D gene is TRBD1 (6 bases). The CDR3 spells CSATPGTRNSYEQYF. As DNA, the CDR3 is TGCAGTGCAACTCCCGGGACAAGGAATTCCTACGAGCAGTACTTC.